This T cell receptor beta chain was obtained from a study of control samples from healthy donors and cancer patients. Germline V gives CDR1 ENHRY, CDR2 SYGVKD. The CDR3 totals 17 residues. Trimming took 4 bases from V and 8 from J, leaving 23 bases between them. Only in-frame clones appear in the TCRdb table, and some are missing; sequencing was by immunoSEQ multiplex PCR. The profile covers 170,000 or so clones, with nearly 90% appearing a single time and 1.3% to 1.5% taken by the ten largest. The TCR sequence derives from a woman aged 50 to 60 in good health. V usage is TRBV10-3 and J usage is TRBJ1-4; possibly TRBD1 for D (5 bases). Sample: blood. The CDR3: CAISAIFLGGEGEKLFF. CDR3 DNA sequence: TGTGCCATCAGTGCTATATTTTTAGGAGGGGAAGGCGAAAAACTGTTTTTT.